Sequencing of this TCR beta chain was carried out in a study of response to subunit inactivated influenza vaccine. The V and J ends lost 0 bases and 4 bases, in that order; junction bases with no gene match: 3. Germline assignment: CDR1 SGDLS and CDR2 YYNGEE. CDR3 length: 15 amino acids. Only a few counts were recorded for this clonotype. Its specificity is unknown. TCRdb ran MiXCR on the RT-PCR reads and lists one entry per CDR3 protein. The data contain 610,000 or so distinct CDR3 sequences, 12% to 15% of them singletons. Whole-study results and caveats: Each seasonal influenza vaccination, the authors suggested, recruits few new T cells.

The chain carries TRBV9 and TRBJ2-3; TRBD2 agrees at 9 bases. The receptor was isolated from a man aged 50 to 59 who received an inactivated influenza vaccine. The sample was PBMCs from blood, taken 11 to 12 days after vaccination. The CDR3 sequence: CASSVGGTSPDTQYF. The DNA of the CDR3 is TGTGCCAGCAGCGTAGGGGGGACTAGCCCAGATACGCAGTATTTT.